The 10 T cell receptor beta chains below come from one sample, sequenced in a study of response to subunit inactivated influenza vaccine. Each CDR3 protein gets one entry after TCRdb re-called the RT-PCR reads with MiXCR. The sample carries around 540,000 distinct CDR3 sequences, over 9.5% recorded once. The sequencing used PBMCs from blood, collected on the day of vaccination. The source is a man aged 50-60 years who received an inactivated influenza vaccine.

This clonotype was counted only a few times. This chain links TRBV5-1 with TRBJ2-1; either TRBD1 or TRBD2 may fit D (6 bases each). This CDR3 contains 15 residues. Trimming removed 0 bases from V and 8 bases from J, with 15 bases in between. Looked up from germline, CDR1 is SGHRS and CDR2 is YFSETQ. CDR3 sequence: CASSLGGANGYEQFF. CDR3 DNA sequence: TGCGCCAGCAGCTTGGGGGGGGCCAACGGATATGAGCAGTTCTTC.

This clonotype was counted only a few times. V usage is TRBV19 and J usage is TRBJ1-5; 7 nucleotides line up with TRBD1. Unmatched junction bases numbered 6, after V lost 4 bases and J lost 3 bases. Per the germline V gene, CDR1 is LNHDA and CDR2 is SQIVND (reference sequence). This CDR3 has 15 amino acids. The CDR3 nucleotides read TGTGCCAGTAGTAGTTGGGACAGCTACAATCAGCCCCAGCATTTT. Translated: CASSSWDSYNQPQHF. The complete variable domain, with remaining parts taken from reference TRBV19 and TRBJ1-5, reads DGGITQSPKYLFRKEGQNVTLSCEQNLNHDAMYWYRQDPGQGLRLIYYSQIVNDFQKGDIAEGYSVSREKKESFPLTVTSAQKNPTAFYLCASSSWDSYNQPQHFGDGTRLSIL.

The V and J genes are TRBV7-2 and TRBJ2-1; a weak D match, TRBD1 (6 bases). The CDR3 loop spans 13 amino acids. Germline V gene data show CDR1 as SGHTA and CDR2 as FQGNSA. V lost 5 bases and J 6 bases, leaving 11 bases between the germline ends. In DNA, the CDR3 is TGTGCCAGCAGCCGCAGGGGTAGCAATGAGCAGTTCTTC. It codes for CASSRRGSNEQFF.

This clonotype was seen ten or more times. The chain joins TRBV30 to TRBJ1-4, with 9 bases matching TRBD1. V trimming: 5 bases; J trimming: 8 bases; junction bases outside the gene matches: 9. The CDR3 loop spans 14 amino acids. Germline V gene lookup returns CDR1 GTSNPN and CDR2 SVGIG (reference sequence). Here the CDR3 reads CAWSGTGRDEKLFF. The DNA of the CDR3 is TGTGCCTGGTCCGGGACAGGGAGGGACGAAAAACTGTTTTTT.

The CDR3 loop reads CASSQRRGGTNQPQHF. The CDR3 DNA sequence: TGTGCCAGCAGCCAACGGCGAGGGGGCACCAATCAGCCCCAGCATTTT. This chain connects TRBV4-2 to TRBJ1-5, with 7 bases lining up with TRBD1. Germline CDR1 is LGHNA and CDR2 is YNFKEQ. The CDR3 covers 16 residues. V gave up 2 bases and J gave up 3 bases; unmatched junction bases: 7.

This clonotype has only a few counts. This chain connects TRBV5-1 to TRBJ2-3, with a tentative D call TRBD1 (6 bases). CDR3 length equals 14 residues. The V end was cut by 9 bases, the J end by 3 bases, with 17 bases between. CDR1 SGHRS and CDR2 YFSETQ come from the germline V gene. The CDR3, as DNA: TGCGCCACCCGCTCCTACAGGGTTACAGATACGCAGTATTTT. The encoded protein is CATRSYRVTDTQYF.

Details on this clonotype: As the CDR3 is not closed by the conserved phenylalanine or tryptophan, this likely results from a read error. This chain connects TRBV28 to TRBJ2-1; D call uncertain. CDR1 and CDR2 from the germline V gene are MDHEN and SYDVKM. V lost 6 bases to trimming and J lost 12 bases, with 15 bases between them. The CDR3 is made up of 12 amino acids. The CDR3 DNA sequence: TGTGCCAGCAGCCCGACGGCCCAAGGGCAGTTCGTC. Translated: CASSPTAQGQFV.

This chain connects TRBV12-3 or TRBV12-4 to TRBJ2-7, with D maybe TRBD1 (6 bases). The CDR3 is 14 residues long. Trimming left V 3 bases short and J 6 bases short, with 15 bases between. CDR3 amino acids: CASSFIAGRGEQYF. In DNA form, the CDR3 reads TGTGCCAGCAGTTTTATTGCCGGCAGGGGCGAGCAGTACTTC.

This clonotype occurred a few times. The V call is TRBV29-1, the J call TRBJ2-1; TRBD2 aligns across 8 bases. The trim removed 4 bases at V and 5 bases at J, leaving 16 bases unmatched. Germline V gene data show CDR1 as SQVTM and CDR2 as ANQGSEA. The CDR3 runs to 17 residues. The CDR3: CSVAAGGPVISHNEQFF. CDR3 DNA: TGCAGCGTTGCGGCGGGGGGACCGGTCATTTCCCACAATGAGCAGTTCTTC.

This clonotype was picked up many times. The chain recombines TRBV12-3 or TRBV12-4 with TRBJ1-5, with unresolved D. V shed 1 base and J shed 5 bases, with 0 bases lying between them. The CDR3 is made up of 11 amino acids. DNA for the CDR3: TGTGCCAGCAGTTTAGATCAGCCCCAGCATTTT. This codes for CASSLDQPQHF.